Listed below are T cell receptor beta chains from one sample, sequenced in a study of blood T cell repertoires in COVID-19. Measured with immunoSEQ multiplex PCR; TCRdb has only the in-frame clones, and not every one. The data contain fewer than 300,000 clones, approximately 90% of them singletons. The sequencing sample was made of peripheral blood. The receptors here all came from a woman in her twenties or thirties with COVID-19, enrolled during active disease. CDR3s include the opening cysteine and the closing phenylalanine or tryptophan. The D gene is left open where the match is weak. Size is omitted from some rows. Given values are once, few, many or a class for expanded clones.

TRBV2	14	.	once	TRBJ2-5	TGTGCCAGCAGTCAACTAGTGGGGTTGGGGACCCAGTACTTC	CASSQLVGLGTQYF
TRBV5-1	16	.	.	TRBJ2-7	TGCGCCAGCAGCTTCCCCCGGGGTCCGAACTCCTACGAGCAGTACTTC	CASSFPRGPNSYEQYF
TRBV5-1	15	TRBD1	once	TRBJ2-5	TGCGCCAGCAGCTTGGGGCAGGGGGCGTGGGAGACCCAGTACTTC	CASSLGQGAWETQYF
TRBV20-1	14	TRBD1	.	TRBJ1-2	TGCAGTGCTCGTGGACAGGTACACCCCTATGGCTACACCTTC	CSARGQVHPYGYTF
TRBV3-1/TRBV3-2	14	.	.	TRBJ1-5	TGTGCCAGCAGCCAAGGGGCACTCAATCAGCCCCAGCATTTT	CASSQGALNQPQHF
TRBV27	15	TRBD2	.	TRBJ2-7	TGTGCCAGCAGTTTATCGGTTACTAGCGGGAGTGGTCAGTACTTC	CASSLSVTSGSGQYF
TRBV4-2	13	.	.	TRBJ1-2	TGTGCCAGCAGCCAAGAGTACAGCTATGGCTACACCTTC	CASSQEYSYGYTF
TRBV6-5	14	TRBD1	.	TRBJ1-1	TGTGCCAGCAGGGGGCAGGGGGCGGGGACTGAAGCTTTCTTT	CASRGQGAGTEAFF
TRBV2	14	TRBD1	.	TRBJ1-4	TGTGCCAGCAGGGACACAGGGGGCAACGAAAAACTGTTTTTT	CASRDTGGNEKLFF
TRBV6-4	12	.	.	TRBJ1-2	TGTGCCAGCAGTTTCCAGGACTATGGCTACACCTTC	CASSFQDYGYTF
TRBV10-2	17	TRBD2	.	TRBJ2-1	TGCGCCAGCAGTGAGCCCCCCTCCGCGGGAGGGCTCAATGAGCAGTTCTTC	CASSEPPSAGGLNEQFF
TRBV18	13	.	once	TRBJ1-1	TGTGCCAGCTCAGCGCTGAAAAGCACTGAAGCTTTCTTT	CASSALKSTEAFF
TRBV9	14	TRBD2	.	TRBJ2-6	TGTGCCAGCAAGCGGGGCGCTGGGGCCAACGTCCTGACTTTC	CASKRGAGANVLTF
TRBV7-9	15	TRBD2	.	TRBJ2-3	TGTGCCAGCAGCAAACAAGCGGGACGCACAGATACGCAGTATTTT	CASSKQAGRTDTQYF
TRBV27	18	TRBD1	.	TRBJ1-5	TGTGCCAGCAGCCCCTCACAGGGGGCATTAGGGGGAAATCAGCCCCAGCATTTT	CASSPSQGALGGNQPQHF
TRBV5-6	15	.	.	TRBJ1-5	TGTGCCAGCAGCTTGACAGGCCGAGGCAATCAGCCCCAGCATTTT	CASSLTGRGNQPQHF
TRBV30	14	.	once	TRBJ1-4	TGTGCCTGGAGCGGAACAGGGCTGAATGAAAAACTGTTTTTT	CAWSGTGLNEKLFF
TRBV19	16	TRBD1	.	TRBJ2-2	TGTGCCAGTAGTAGGACAGGGGGCAGCGCGGCCGGGGAGCTGTTTTTT	CASSRTGGSAAGELFF
TRBV27	12	.	.	TRBJ2-3	TGTGCCAGCAGTCCTCAGACAGATACGCAGTATTTT	CASSPQTDTQYF
TRBV5-4	16	TRBD1	.	TRBJ2-2	TGTGCCAGCAGCTTGTGGGGACAGGGGGCCACCGGGGAGCTGTTTTTT	CASSLWGQGATGELFF
TRBV24-1	16	TRBD2	.	TRBJ2-1	TGTGCCACCAGTGATCCCGGGACTAGGGACCAGAATGAGCAGTTCTTC	CATSDPGTRDQNEQFF
TRBV7-9	12	.	.	TRBJ1-1	TGTGCCAGCAGCGAAGGACAGACTGAAGCTTTCTTT	CASSEGQTEAFF
TRBV7-8	16	TRBD1	.	TRBJ2-3	TGTGCCAGCAGCAGTGGACAGGGTCAATTAGCAGATACGCAGTATTTT	CASSSGQGQLADTQYF
TRBV6-5	15	TRBD1	.	TRBJ1-5	TGTGCCAGCAGGCCGGGACAGGGAAACAATCAGCCCCAGCATTTT	CASRPGQGNNQPQHF
TRBV15	15	TRBD2	once	TRBJ2-1	TGTGCCACCAGCAGGCGGGAGGGAACCTACAATGAGCAGTTCTTC	CATSRREGTYNEQFF
TRBV5-3	13	.	.	TRBJ1-6	TGTGCCAGAAGTTATCGCGGCAATTCACCCCTCCACTTT	CARSYRGNSPLHF
TRBV13	17	.	.	TRBJ2-2	TGTGCCAGCAGCTCCCCCAACAGGGCTCTGGACACCGGGGAGCTGTTTTTT	CASSSPNRALDTGELFF
TRBV27	15	.	.	TRBJ1-5	TGTGCCAGCAGTGCCCAGGGGTACGTCAATCAGCCCCAGCATTTT	CASSAQGYVNQPQHF
TRBV10-3	15	TRBD1	.	TRBJ2-3	TGTGCCATCAGACGGGACAGGGGGGGCACAGATACGCAGTATTTT	CAIRRDRGGTDTQYF
TRBV7-8	15	.	.	TRBJ2-3	TGTGCCAGCAGCTTAGACGGGACTAGCACAGATACGCAGTATTTT	CASSLDGTSTDTQYF
TRBV4-1	15	TRBD1	.	TRBJ1-2	TGCGCCAGCAGCCAAGGATCACAGGGGGGTTATGGCTACACCTTC	CASSQGSQGGYGYTF
TRBV7-3	16	.	once	TRBJ2-1	TGTGCCAGCAGCTTAGAGTATGAGGGATTCGTCGATGAGCAGTTCTTC	CASSLEYEGFVDEQFF
TRBV5-1	17	TRBD2	few	TRBJ2-2	TGCGCCAGCAGCTTGGAGCCTAGCGGGACTGGGCCCGGGGAGCTGTTTTTT	CASSLEPSGTGPGELFF
TRBV5-1	14	.	.	TRBJ2-3	TGCGCCACCCACGCGGGGGCTAGCACAGATACGCAGTATTTT	CATHAGASTDTQYF
TRBV30	14	.	.	TRBJ1-5	TGTGCCTGGTCGCGGCTATCCGGTAATCAGCCCCAGCATTTT	CAWSRLSGNQPQHF
TRBV4-2	18	TRBD2	.	TRBJ2-1	TGTGCCAGCAGCCAAGATCAGCGGGAGGCTCAGGCCCACAATGAGCAGTTCTTC	CASSQDQREAQAHNEQFF
TRBV3-1/TRBV3-2	15	TRBD1	.	TRBJ2-7	TGTGCCAGCAGCCAAGATTTACAGGGGCAAAGGAGTCGGTACTTC	CASSQDLQGQRSRYF
TRBV7-2	14	TRBD1	.	TRBJ1-1	TGTGCCAGCAGCTACAGGGGATTGAACACTGAAGCTTTCTTT	CASSYRGLNTEAFF
TRBV28	14	.	.	TRBJ1-4	TGTGCCAGCAGCCGTGACATCGGCCCGGAAAAACTGTTTTTT	CASSRDIGPEKLFF
TRBV6-5	14	.	.	TRBJ1-2	TGTGCCATCCCAGGGGCAGAAGCTAACTATGGCTACACCTTC	CAIPGAEANYGYTF